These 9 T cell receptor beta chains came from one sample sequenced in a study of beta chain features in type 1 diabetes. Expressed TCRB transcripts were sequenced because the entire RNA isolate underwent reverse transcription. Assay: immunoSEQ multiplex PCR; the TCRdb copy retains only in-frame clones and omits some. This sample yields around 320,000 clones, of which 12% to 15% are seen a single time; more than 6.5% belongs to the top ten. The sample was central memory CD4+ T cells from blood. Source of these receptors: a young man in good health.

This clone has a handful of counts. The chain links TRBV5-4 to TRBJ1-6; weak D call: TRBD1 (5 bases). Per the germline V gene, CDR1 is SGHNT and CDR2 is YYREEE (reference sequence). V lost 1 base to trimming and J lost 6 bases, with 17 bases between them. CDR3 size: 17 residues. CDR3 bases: TGTGCCAGCAGCTTGCTTATTCCCGCGGGACTTAATTCACCCCTCCACTTT. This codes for CASSLLIPAGLNSPLHF.

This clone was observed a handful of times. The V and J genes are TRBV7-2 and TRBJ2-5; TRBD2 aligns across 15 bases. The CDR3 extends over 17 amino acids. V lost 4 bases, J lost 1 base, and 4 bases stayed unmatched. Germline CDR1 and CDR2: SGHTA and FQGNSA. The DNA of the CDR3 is TGTGCCAGCAGCTCCGGGACTAGCGGGAGGTTCCAAGAGACCCAGTACTTC. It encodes CASSSGTSGRFQETQYF.

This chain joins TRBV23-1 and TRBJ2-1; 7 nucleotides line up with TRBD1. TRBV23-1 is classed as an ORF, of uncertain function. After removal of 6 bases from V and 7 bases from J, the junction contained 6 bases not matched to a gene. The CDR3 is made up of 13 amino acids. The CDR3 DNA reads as TGCGCCAGCAGCCAAAACAGGGGAAATGAGCAGTTCTTC. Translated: CASSQNRGNEQFF.

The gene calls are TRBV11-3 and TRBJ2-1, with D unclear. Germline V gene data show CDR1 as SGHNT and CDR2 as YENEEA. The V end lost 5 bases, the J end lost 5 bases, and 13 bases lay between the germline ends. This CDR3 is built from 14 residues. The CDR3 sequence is CASSPQTPNNEQFF. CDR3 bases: TGTGCCAGCAGCCCTCAGACCCCTAACAATGAGCAGTTCTTC.

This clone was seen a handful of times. CDR3 amino acids: CASSFSTRGLDEQFF. The CDR3, as DNA: TGTGCCAGCAGCTTCTCGACCCGGGGCTTGGATGAGCAGTTCTTC. V and J are TRBV7-2 and TRBJ2-1; either TRBD1 or TRBD2 may supply D (5 bases each). Germline loops: CDR1 SGHTA, CDR2 FQGNSA. Trimming stripped 3 bases from V and 8 bases from J, with 17 bases between. The CDR3 runs to 15 residues.

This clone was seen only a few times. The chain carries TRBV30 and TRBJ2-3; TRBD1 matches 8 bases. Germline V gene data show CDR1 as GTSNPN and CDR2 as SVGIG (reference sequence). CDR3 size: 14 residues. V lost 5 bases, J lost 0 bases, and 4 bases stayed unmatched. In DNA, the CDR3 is TGTGCCTGGGGACAGGGAGGTAGCACAGATACGCAGTATTTT. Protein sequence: CAWGQGGSTDTQYF.

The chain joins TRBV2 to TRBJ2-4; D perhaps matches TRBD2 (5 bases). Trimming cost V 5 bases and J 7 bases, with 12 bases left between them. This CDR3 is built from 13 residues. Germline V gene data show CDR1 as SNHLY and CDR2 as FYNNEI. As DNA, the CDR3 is TGTGCCAGCAGTTTTGGCCTAGCTAACATTCAGTACTTC. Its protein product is CASSFGLANIQYF.

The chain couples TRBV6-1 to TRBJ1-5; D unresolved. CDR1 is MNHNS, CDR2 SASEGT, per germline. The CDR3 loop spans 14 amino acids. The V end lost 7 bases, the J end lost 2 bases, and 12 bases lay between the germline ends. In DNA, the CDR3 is TGTGCCAGCACCGAAGGAACGGGCAATCAGCCCCAGCATTTT. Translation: CASTEGTGNQPQHF.

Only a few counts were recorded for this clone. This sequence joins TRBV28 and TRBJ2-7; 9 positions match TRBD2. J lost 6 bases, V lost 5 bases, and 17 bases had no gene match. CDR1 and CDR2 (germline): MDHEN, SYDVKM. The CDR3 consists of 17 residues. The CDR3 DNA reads TGTGCCAGCAGTGCCTGGAACAGGGCTAGCGGGACCCCCGAGCAGTACGTC. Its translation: CASSAWNRASGTPEQYV.